This T cell receptor beta chain was documented in a study of graft-versus-host responses after intestinal transplantation. Study-level information: Recipients underwent multivisceral, liver-intestinal, or isolated intestinal transplants. The recipients all started with anti-thymocyte globulin induction and then took tacrolimus and steroids for around three years.

With respect to this clone: Its antigen is not identified.

Germline CDR1 and CDR2: LNHNV and YYDKDF (reference sequence). Between the trimmed V and J ends, which lost 1 base and 6 bases, there was a span of 13 bases. This CDR3 region has 15 residues. Using immunoSEQ multiplex PCR, the repertoire was profiled, and TCRdb retains in-frame clones only, with some absent. The sample records 90,000 to 150,000 clones, 90% to 95% being singletons. General study results and limits: Within the allografts of patients who had graft-donor T cell macrochimerism, graft-versus-host to host-versus-graft clonal ratios were high. Some GvH clones appeared in ileal mucosa or blood before recipient bone marrow.

This sequence joins TRBV15 and TRBJ1-5, with TRBD1 as a possible D gene (5 bases). This specimen consisted of unstimulated CD4+ T cells sorted from spleen or lymph node cells, obtained before intestinal transplant. The clonotype was recovered from a human donor who received an intestinal transplant. CDR3 DNA: TGTGCCACCAGCAGAGCGGGGGGAGAAGGTCAGCCCCAGCATTTT. It translates to CATSRAGGEGQPQHF.